This T cell receptor (beta chain) was recovered during a study of T cell repertoires in cytomegalovirus infection. Study in general: Matching HLA type and CMV infection were both indicated by public TCR beta signatures. Overall study results and limits: Of the TCR beta families, the public ones yielded a cumulative frequency that identified carriers of CMV plus the relevant HLA. There were HLA-C-restricted CMV-specific TCR beta clonotypes dominating the ex vivo response.

Germline V gene lookup returns CDR1 SEHNR and CDR2 FQNEAQ (reference sequence). CDR3 length: 13 residues. V was trimmed by 4 bases and J by 10 bases, leaving 16 bases between them. TCRdb re-called the reads through MiXCR, storing one row per CDR3 protein. The sample gives 200,000 to 300,000 distinct CDR3 sequences, over 8% of which show up once; roughly 16% is in the top ten. This clonotype has at least ten counts. Its antigen remains unknown. The chain uses TRBV7-9 and TRBJ1-1; possibly TRBD1 for D (5 bases). The TCR sequence derives from a human donor in good health (CMV status not recorded). Some clones in this sample may be carry-over from other donors' samples. Sequencing was carried out using PBMCs. In DNA form, the CDR3 reads TGTGCCAGCAGCTCTACGATAAGGGACCGAGCTTTCTTT. It specifies CASSSTIRDRAFF.